Listed below are T cell receptor beta chains from one sample, sequenced in a study of T cells in Graves' hyperthyroidism and ophthalmopathy. TCRdb analysed the multiplex PCR reads with MiXCR anew, one entry per CDR3 protein. The sample carries around 600,000 distinct CDR3 sequences, around 15% recorded once. Sequenced sample: blood. The source is a woman between 45 and 65 years old with Graves' ophthalmopathy. Both conserved end residues are part of each CDR3. D genes are given only for firm matches. Not all rows give a size; the values are once, few, many and, for expanded clones, a class.

many | 15 | TRBJ2-7 | TRBV7-2 | TRBD2 | CASRISGSLSYEQYF | TGTGCCAGCAGAATTAGCGGGAGCCTTTCCTACGAGCAGTACTTC
- | 13 | TRBJ2-5 | TRBV6-1 | - | CASRFGVQETQYF | TGTGCCAGCAGGTTCGGGGTCCAAGAGACCCAGTACTTC
many | 16 | TRBJ2-7 | TRBV5-1 | TRBD1 | CASSLALTGDVYEQYF | TGCGCCAGCAGCTTGGCCTTAACAGGGGACGTCTACGAGCAGTACTTC
many | 16 | TRBJ2-7 | TRBV27 | TRBD2 | CASSLFGTSGAYEQYF | TGTGCCAGCAGTTTATTCGGGACTAGCGGAGCCTACGAGCAGTACTTC
few | 12 | TRBJ1-1 | TRBV13 | - | CASSLDPGLAFF | TGTGCCAGCAGCTTAGATCCTGGTTTAGCTTTCTTT
few | 16 | TRBJ1-3 | TRBV20-1 | - | CSARDGRHRAGNTIYF | TGCAGTGCTAGAGATGGAAGGCACAGGGCTGGAAACACCATATATTTT
- | 15 | TRBJ1-2 | TRBV5-1 | TRBD1 | CASSLYRGRAYGYTF | TGCGCCAGCAGCCTCTACAGGGGCCGCGCCTATGGCTACACCTTC
- | 16 | TRBJ2-2 | TRBV19 | - | CASTPPRGPWTGELFF | TGTGCCAGTACCCCCCCGCGGGGGCCGTGGACCGGGGAGCTGTTTTTT
few | 17 | TRBJ2-1 | TRBV9 | TRBD2 | CASSAGTGGRQNNEQFF | TGTGCCAGCAGCGCGGGGACTGGCGGGAGACAGAATAATGAGCAGTTCTTC
- | 17 | TRBJ2-1 | TRBV9 | TRBD2 | CASSVEPSGNSYNEQFF | TGTGCCAGCAGCGTGGAGCCTAGCGGGAATTCTTACAATGAGCAGTTCTTC
many | 17 | TRBJ2-5 | TRBV7-9 | TRBD2 | CASSPLGTSGMGETQYF | TGTGCCAGCAGCCCTCTCGGAACTAGCGGGATGGGGGAGACCCAGTACTTC
many | 12 | TRBJ2-5 | TRBV28 | - | CASSGNQETQYF | TGTGCCAGCAGTGGGAACCAAGAGACCCAGTACTTC
many | 14 | TRBJ2-7 | TRBV20-1 | TRBD2 | CSARRGLAAYEQYF | TGCAGTGCTAGGAGGGGACTAGCGGCCTACGAGCAGTACTTC
many | 16 | TRBJ2-3 | TRBV5-1 | TRBD2 | CASSLVGLAGTDTQYF | TGCGCCAGCAGCTTGGTAGGACTAGCGGGCACAGATACGCAGTATTTT
few | 13 | TRBJ1-3 | TRBV18 | - | CASSPASENTIYF | TGTGCCAGCTCACCCGCATCCGAGAACACCATATATTTT
many | 16 | TRBJ2-5 | TRBV6-2/TRBV6-3 | - | CASRPKLQGRQETQYF | TGTGCCAGCAGACCAAAACTACAGGGTAGGCAAGAGACCCAGTACTTC
many | 13 | TRBJ2-2 | TRBV28 | - | CASHTQYTGELFF | TGTGCCAGCCATACGCAGTACACCGGGGAGCTGTTTTTT
many | 17 | TRBJ2-1 | TRBV27 | TRBD1 | CASSFPPRTGQDNEQFF | TGTGCCAGCAGTTTCCCCCCACGGACAGGTCAAGACAATGAGCAGTTCTTC
few | 17 | TRBJ2-1 | TRBV4-1 | - | CASSQDIPESSYNEQFF | TGCGCCAGCAGCCAAGATATCCCGGAGAGCTCCTACAATGAGCAGTTCTTC
many | 19 | TRBJ1-5 | TRBV12-3/TRBV12-4 | TRBD1 | CASSFGEFWDSFSNQPQHF | TGTGCCAGCAGTTTTGGCGAGTTCTGGGACAGTTTTTCCAATCAGCCCCAGCATTTT
few | 14 | TRBJ2-3 | TRBV6-1 | - | CASSDLLVTDTQYF | TGTGCCAGCAGTGACCTGCTCGTCACAGATACGCAGTATTTT
few | 16 | TRBJ2-5 | TRBV20-1 | TRBD1 | CSARSTGTGEGETQYF | TGCAGTGCTAGATCAACCGGGACAGGGGAGGGGGAGACCCAGTACTTC